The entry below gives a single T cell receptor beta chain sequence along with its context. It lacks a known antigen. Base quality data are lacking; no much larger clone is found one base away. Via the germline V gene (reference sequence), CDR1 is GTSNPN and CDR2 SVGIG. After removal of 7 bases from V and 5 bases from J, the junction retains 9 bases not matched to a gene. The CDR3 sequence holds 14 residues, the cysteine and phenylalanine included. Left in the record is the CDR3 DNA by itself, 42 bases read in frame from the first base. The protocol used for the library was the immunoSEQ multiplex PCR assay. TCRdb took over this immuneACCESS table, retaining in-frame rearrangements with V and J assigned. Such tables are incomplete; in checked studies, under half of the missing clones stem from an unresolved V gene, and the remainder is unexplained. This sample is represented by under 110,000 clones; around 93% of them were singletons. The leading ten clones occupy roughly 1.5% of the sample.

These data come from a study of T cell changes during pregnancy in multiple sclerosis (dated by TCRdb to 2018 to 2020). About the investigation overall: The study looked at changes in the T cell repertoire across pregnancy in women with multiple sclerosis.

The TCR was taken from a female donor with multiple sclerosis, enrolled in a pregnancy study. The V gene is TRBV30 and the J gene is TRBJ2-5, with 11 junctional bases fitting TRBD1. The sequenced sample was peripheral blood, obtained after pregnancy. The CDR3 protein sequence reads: CAFRDRGGWETQYF. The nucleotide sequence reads TGTGCCTTCCGGGACAGGGGGGGTTGGGAGACCCAGTACTTC.